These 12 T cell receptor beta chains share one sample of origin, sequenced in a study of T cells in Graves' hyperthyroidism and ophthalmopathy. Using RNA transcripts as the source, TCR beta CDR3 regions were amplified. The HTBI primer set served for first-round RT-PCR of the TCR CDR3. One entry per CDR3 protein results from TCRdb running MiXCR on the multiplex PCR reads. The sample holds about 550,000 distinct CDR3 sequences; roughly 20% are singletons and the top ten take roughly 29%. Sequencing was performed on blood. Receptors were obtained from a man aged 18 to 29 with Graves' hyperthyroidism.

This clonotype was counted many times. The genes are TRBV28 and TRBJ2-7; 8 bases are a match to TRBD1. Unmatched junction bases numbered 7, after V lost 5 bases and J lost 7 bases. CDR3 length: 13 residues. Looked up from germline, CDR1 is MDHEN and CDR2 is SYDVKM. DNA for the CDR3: TGTGCCAGCAGTCGGACAGGGCCTAGGGAGCAGTACTTC. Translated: CASSRTGPREQYF.

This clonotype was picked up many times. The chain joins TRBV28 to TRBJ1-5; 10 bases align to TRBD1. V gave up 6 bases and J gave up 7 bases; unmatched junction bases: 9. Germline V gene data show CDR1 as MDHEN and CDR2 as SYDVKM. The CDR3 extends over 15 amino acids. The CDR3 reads CASSLDRGERQPQHF. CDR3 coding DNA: TGTGCCAGCAGCCTGGACAGGGGGGAACGGCAGCCCCAGCATTTT.

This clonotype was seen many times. This CDR3 reads CASSFQRGVGETQYF. DNA of the CDR3: TGTGCCAGCAGCTTCCAGCGGGGGGTAGGGGAGACCCAGTACTTC. This chain joins TRBV7-2 and TRBJ2-5, with TRBD2 matching over 9 bases. CDR3 length: 15 amino acids. In germline, CDR1 is SGHTA, CDR2 FQGNSA. V shed 3 bases and J 5 bases; nucleotides not matched to a gene: 7.

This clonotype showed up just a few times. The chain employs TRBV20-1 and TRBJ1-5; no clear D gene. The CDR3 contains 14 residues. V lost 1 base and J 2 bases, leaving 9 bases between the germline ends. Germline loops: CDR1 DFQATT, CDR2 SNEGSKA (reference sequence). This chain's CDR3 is CSARVLDRNQPQHF. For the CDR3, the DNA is TGCAGTGCTAGAGTATTGGACCGCAATCAGCCCCAGCATTTT.

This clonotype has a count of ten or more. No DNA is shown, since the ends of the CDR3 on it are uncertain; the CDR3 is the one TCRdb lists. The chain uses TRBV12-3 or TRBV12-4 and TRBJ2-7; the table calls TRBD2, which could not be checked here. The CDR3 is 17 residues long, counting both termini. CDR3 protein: CASSSSGWASRSYEQYF.

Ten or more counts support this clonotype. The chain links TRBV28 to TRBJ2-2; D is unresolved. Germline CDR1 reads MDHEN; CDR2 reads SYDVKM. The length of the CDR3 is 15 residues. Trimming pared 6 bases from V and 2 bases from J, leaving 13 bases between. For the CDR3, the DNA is TGTGCCAGCAGAAAAGGACCGATCAACACCGGGGAGCTGTTTTTT. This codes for CASRKGPINTGELFF.

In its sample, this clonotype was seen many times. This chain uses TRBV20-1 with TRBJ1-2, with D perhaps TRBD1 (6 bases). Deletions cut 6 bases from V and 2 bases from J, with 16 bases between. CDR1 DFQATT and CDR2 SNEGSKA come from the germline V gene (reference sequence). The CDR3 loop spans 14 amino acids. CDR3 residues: CSATLGTSNYGYTF. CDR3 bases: TGCAGTGCCACCTTGGGGACATCGAACTATGGCTACACCTTC.

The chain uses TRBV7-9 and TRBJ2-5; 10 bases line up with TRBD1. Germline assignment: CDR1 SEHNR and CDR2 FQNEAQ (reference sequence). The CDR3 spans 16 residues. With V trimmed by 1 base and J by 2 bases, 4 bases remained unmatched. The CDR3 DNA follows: TGTGCCAGCAGCTTAGAGGGACAGGGGCGTCAAGAGACCCAGTACTTC. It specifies CASSLEGQGRQETQYF.

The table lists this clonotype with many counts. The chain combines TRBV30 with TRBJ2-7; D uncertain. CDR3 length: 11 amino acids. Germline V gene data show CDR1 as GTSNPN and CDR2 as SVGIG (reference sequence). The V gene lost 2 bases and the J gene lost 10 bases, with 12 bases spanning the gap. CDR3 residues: CAWSTGQNQYF. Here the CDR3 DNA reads TGTGCCTGGAGTACCGGGCAGAACCAGTACTTC. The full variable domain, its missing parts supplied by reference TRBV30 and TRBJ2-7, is SQTIHQWPATLVQPVGSPLSLECTVEGTSNPNLYWYRQAAGRGLQLLFYSVGIGQISSEVPQNLSASRPQDRQFILSSKKLLLSDSGFYLCAWSTGQNQYFGPGTRLTVT.

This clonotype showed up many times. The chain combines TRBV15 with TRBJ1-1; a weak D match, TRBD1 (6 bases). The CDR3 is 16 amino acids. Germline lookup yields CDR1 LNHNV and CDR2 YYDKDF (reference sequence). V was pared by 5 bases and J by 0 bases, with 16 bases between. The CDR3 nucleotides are TGTGCCACCAGCCCCGGAGACAGGATAATGAACACTGAAGCTTTCTTT. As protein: CATSPGDRIMNTEAFF.

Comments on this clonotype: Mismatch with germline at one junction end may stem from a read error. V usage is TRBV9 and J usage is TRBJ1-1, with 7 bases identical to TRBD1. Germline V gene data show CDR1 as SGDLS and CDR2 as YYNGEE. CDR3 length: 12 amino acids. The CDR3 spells CGSSEGGAEAFF. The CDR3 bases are TGTGGCAGCAGCGAAGGGGGCGCAGAAGCTTTCTTT. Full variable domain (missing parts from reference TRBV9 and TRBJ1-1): DSGVTQTPKHLITATGQRVTLRCSPRSGDLSVYWYQQSLDQGLQFLIQYYNGEERAKGNILERFSAQQFPDLHSELNLSSLELGDSALYFCGSSEGGAEAFFGQGTRLTVV.

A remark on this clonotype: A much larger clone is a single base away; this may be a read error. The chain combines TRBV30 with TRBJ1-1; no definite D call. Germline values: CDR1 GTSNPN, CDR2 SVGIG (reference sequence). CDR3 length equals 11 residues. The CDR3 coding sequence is TGTGCCTGGTCGTGGAACACTGAAGCTTGCTTT. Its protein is CAWSWNTEACF. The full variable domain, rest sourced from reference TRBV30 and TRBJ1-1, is SQTIHQWPATLVQPVGSPLSLECTVEGTSNPNLYWYRQAAGRGLQLLFYSVGIGQISSEVPQNLSASRPQDRQFILSSKKLLLSDSGFYLCAWSWNTEACFGQGTRLTVV.